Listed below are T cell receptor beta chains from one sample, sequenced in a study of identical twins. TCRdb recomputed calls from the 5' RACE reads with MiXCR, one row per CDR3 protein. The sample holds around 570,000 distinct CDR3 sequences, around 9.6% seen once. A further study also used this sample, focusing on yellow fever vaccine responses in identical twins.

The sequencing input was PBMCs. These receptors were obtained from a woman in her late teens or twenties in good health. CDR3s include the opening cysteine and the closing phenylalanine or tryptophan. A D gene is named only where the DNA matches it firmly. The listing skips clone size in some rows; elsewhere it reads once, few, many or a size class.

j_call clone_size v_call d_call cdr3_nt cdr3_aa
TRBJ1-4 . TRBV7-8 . TGTGCCAGCAGCTTACCCTTGGGACATCCAACTAATGAAAAACTGTTTTTT CASSLPLGHPTNEKLFF
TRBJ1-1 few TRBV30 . TGTGCCTGGAGGGGGGACAAGAACACTGAAGCTTTCTTT CAWRGDKNTEAFF
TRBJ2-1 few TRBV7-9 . TGTGCCAGCAGCTTAGCGCGGACAGTTTGGAATGAGCAGTTCTTC CASSLARTVWNEQFF
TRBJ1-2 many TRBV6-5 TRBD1 TGTGCCAGCAGTTACTTTGCAGGGGGAAACTATGGCTACACCTTC CASSYFAGGNYGYTF
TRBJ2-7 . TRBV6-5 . TGTGCCAGCAGGCGGGGCGGAGGAGAGCAGTACTTC CASRRGGGEQYF
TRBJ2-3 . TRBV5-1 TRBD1 TGCGCCAGCAGCTCACAGGGGAACACAGATACGCAGTATTTT CASSSQGNTDTQYF
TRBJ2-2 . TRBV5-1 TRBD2 TGCGCCAGCAGCAACCTTGTCCTAGCGGGAGGGCCAATGGACACCGGGGAGCTGTTTTTT CASSNLVLAGGPMDTGELFF
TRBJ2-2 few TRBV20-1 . TGCAGTGCTGAAACACGGGGGCCGAACACCGGGGAGCTGTTTTTT CSAETRGPNTGELFF
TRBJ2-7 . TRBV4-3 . TGCGCCAGCAGCCAAGATCAGGCGGAATCCTACGAGCAGTACTTC CASSQDQAESYEQYF
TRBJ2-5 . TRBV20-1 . TGCAGTGCTAGGAAACAAGAGACCCAGTACTTC CSARKQETQYF
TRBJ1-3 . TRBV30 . TGTGCCTGGAGTGTTGGGGATGGGATGGGAAACACCATATATTTT CAWSVGDGMGNTIYF
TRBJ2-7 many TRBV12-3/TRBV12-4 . TGTGCCAGCAGTTTCCTAGTAGAGGGCGAGCAGTACTTC CASSFLVEGEQYF
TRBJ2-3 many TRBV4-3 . TGCGCCAGCAGCCAAGAGGCAGCGCAGGCAGATACGCAGTATTTT CASSQEAAQADTQYF
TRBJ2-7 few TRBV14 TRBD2 TGTGCCAGCAGCCAAGGGCCGCCTGGCAGGGACTATGGCGAGCAGTACTTC CASSQGPPGRDYGEQYF
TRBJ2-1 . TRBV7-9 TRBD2 TGTGCCAGCAGCGGGACTAGCGACTACAATGAGCAGTTCTTC CASSGTSDYNEQFF
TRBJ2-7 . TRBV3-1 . TGTGCCAGCAGCCAAAGAGCCTACGAGCAGTACTTC CASSQRAYEQYF
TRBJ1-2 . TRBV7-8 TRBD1 TGTGCCAGCAGCCCTGGACAGGGGATGAGTGGCTACACCTTC CASSPGQGMSGYTF
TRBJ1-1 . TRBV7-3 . TGTGCCAGCAGCCCGATTGAGAACACTGAAGCTTTCTTT CASSPIENTEAFF
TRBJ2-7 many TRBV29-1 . TGCAGCGTTGATATTGGACACTCAGGCTACGAGCAGTACTTC CSVDIGHSGYEQYF
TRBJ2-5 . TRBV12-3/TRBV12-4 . TGTGCCAGCAGTCCCGAGGGGGGGCGAGAGACCCAGTACTTC CASSPEGGRETQYF
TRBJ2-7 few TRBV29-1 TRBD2 TGCAGCGTAGAGGGACTAGCGGGATCTCACGAGCAGTACTTC CSVEGLAGSHEQYF
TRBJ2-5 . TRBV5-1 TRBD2 TGCGCCAGCAGCTCGACCGGGACTACCAACCAAGAGACCCAGTACTTC CASSSTGTTNQETQYF
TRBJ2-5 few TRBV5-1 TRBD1 TGCGCCAGCAGCGGGGGACAGACCCAAGAGACCCAGTACTTC CASSGGQTQETQYF
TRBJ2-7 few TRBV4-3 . TGCGCCAGCAGCCAAGACTCAAGTAATGAGTACGAGCAGTACTTC CASSQDSSNEYEQYF
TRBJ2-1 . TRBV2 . TGTGCCAGCAGTGAAGCCTGGGAGGTCGGTGAGCAGTTCTTC CASSEAWEVGEQFF
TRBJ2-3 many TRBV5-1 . TGCGCCAGCAGCTTGGACGCCCCCACTAGCACAGATACGCAGTATTTT CASSLDAPTSTDTQYF
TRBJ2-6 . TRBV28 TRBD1 TGTGCCAGCAGTCGTCAGGGGGCTGGGGCCAACGTCCTGACTTTC CASSRQGAGANVLTF
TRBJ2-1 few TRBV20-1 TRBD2 TGCAGTGCTAGAGATGGACTAGCGGGAGGTCTAGACGATGAGCAGTTCTTC CSARDGLAGGLDDEQFF
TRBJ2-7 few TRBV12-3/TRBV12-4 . TGTGCCAGCAGTTTACCACTCTACGAGCAGTACTTC CASSLPLYEQYF
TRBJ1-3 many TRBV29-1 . TGCAGCGTGAACAAGGCCTCCTCTGGAAACACCATATATTTT CSVNKASSGNTIYF
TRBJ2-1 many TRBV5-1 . TGCGCCAGCAGCTTAACGGGTCCCCGATACAATGAGCAGTTCTTC CASSLTGPRYNEQFF
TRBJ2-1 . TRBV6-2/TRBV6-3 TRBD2 TGTGCCAGCAGGATAATAGCGGGAGGTATCTCCAATGAGCAGTTCTTC CASRIIAGGISNEQFF
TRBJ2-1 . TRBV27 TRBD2 TGTGCCAGCAGCTCTCTGGGGGGGGAGCAGTTCTTC CASSSLGGEQFF
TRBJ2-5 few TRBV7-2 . TGTGCCAGCAGCTCAGGACACGACTTCCAAGAGACCCAGTACTTC CASSSGHDFQETQYF
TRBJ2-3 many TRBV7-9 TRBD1 TGTGCCAGCAGCAACACCGGGACAGGGGCACCTGATACGCAGTATTTT CASSNTGTGAPDTQYF
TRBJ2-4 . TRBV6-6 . TGTGCCAGCAGTTCGGGACTGATAAACATTCAGTACTTC CASSSGLINIQYF
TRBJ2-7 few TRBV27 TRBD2 TGTGCCAGCAGTTTTCTCAGTTCGGGGGGGAACGAGTACGAGCAGTACTTC CASSFLSSGGNEYEQYF